This TCR beta chain was identified in a study of blood T cell repertoires in COVID-19. Looked up from germline, CDR1 is SNHLY and CDR2 is FYNNEI. There are 16 residues in the CDR3. The junction had 5 bases not matched to a gene; V was cut back by 2 bases and J by 6 bases. Per the original methods: Reference gene primers were amplified, and this amplification served to estimate nucleated cell counts. The method was immunoSEQ multiplex PCR; TCRdb's version includes in-frame clones alone and lacks a portion of them. For V, J and clone size, that table is used; D and trimming come from the DNA. Of 100,000 to 150,000 clones in the sample, 65% to 85% are singletons; the top ten hold more than 5%.

V is TRBV2 and J is TRBJ1-5; 12 nucleotides align to TRBD1. This sequence was found in a man older than 75 with active or convalescent COVID-19. Sequencing input: peripheral blood. CDR3 nucleotides: TGTGCCAGCAGTGAACTGGGACAGGGGGCTGGTCAGCCCCAGCATTTT. This codes for CASSELGQGAGQPQHF.